The 14 T cell receptor beta chains below come from one sample, sequenced in a study of read filtering for tumor transcriptome and immune sequencing. Molecular barcoded adaptors covering alpha/delta and beta/gamma chains were used on 400 ng RNA. One entry per CDR3 protein results from TCRdb running MiXCR on the reads. Among 37,000 or so distinct CDR3 sequences listed, roughly 13% were seen once. The material sequenced was a population of CD138-negative cells sorted from bone marrow. Receptor source: a donor over 35 with multiple myeloma.

This clonotype showed up many times. The rearrangement links TRBV7-3 to TRBJ2-1, with D perhaps matching TRBD2 (7 bases). V was pared by 1 base and J by 10 bases, with 35 bases between. CDR1 SGHTA and CDR2 FQGTGA come from the germline V gene. The CDR3 contains 21 residues. The CDR3 bases are TGTGCCAGCAGCTTAAGACCTAGTGATAGAGGGGGAGGGCCCTCTGAGTCAGAGCAGTTCTTC. This gives the protein CASSLRPSDRGGGPSESEQFF.

In its sample, this clonotype was seen a few times. Given a much more abundant clone one base away, this may be a read error. This chain uses TRBV3-1 with TRBJ1-1, with D possibly TRBD1 on 5 matching bases. The germline gives CDR1 LGHDT, CDR2 YNNKEL (reference sequence). The CDR3 is 14 residues long. CDR3 protein: CAGSQAGGNTEAFF. The CDR3, as DNA: TGTGCCGGCAGCCAAGCCGGGGGGAACACTGAAGCTTTCTTT.

This clonotype was detected ten times or more. This chain links TRBV28 with TRBJ1-5; TRBD1 agrees at 11 bases. The CDR3 length is 17 residues. V trimming: 2 bases; J trimming: 5 bases; junction bases outside the gene matches: 8. Germline-derived CDR1 and CDR2 are MDHEN and SYDVKM. This CDR3 reads CASSLRTGGTWDQPQHF. Written as DNA, the CDR3 is TGTGCCAGCAGTTTACGGACAGGGGGCACATGGGATCAGCCCCAGCATTTT.

This clonotype came up a few times. The rearrangement joins TRBV3-1 to TRBJ1-2, with 7 bases identical to TRBD1. Germline V gene data show CDR1 as LGHDT and CDR2 as YNNKEL (reference sequence). V shed 4 bases and J 7 bases; nucleotides not matched to a gene: 6. The CDR3 is made up of 13 amino acids. As DNA, the CDR3 is TGTGCCAGCAGCCTACAGGGGAATGCTGGCTACACCTTC. The encoded protein is CASSLQGNAGYTF.

This clonotype has ten or more counts. This rearrangement joins TRBV5-1 to TRBJ2-3; TRBD2 aligns across 10 bases. There are 16 residues in the CDR3. Germline lookup yields CDR1 SGHRS and CDR2 YFSETQ. V gave up 5 bases and J gave up 0 bases; unmatched junction bases: 6. CDR3 loop: CASRTGTSESTDTQYF. DNA for the CDR3: TGCGCCAGCAGAACCGGGACTAGCGAGAGCACAGATACGCAGTATTTT.

This clonotype appeared many times. The chain has TRBV19 and TRBJ2-7, with 8 bases that match TRBD1. The germline CDR1 and CDR2 sequences are LNHDA and SQIVND (reference sequence). V gave up 3 bases and J gave up 4 bases; unmatched junction bases: 5. The CDR3 runs to 14 residues. The CDR3: CASSISNRGYEQYF. CDR3 coding DNA: TGTGCCAGTAGTATTTCCAACAGGGGGTACGAGCAGTACTTC.

This clonotype occurred many times. This chain joins TRBV15 and TRBJ2-3, with D unclear. The CDR3 is made up of 12 amino acids. Trimming left V 2 bases short and J 4 bases short, with 4 bases between. Germline V gene lookup returns CDR1 LNHNV and CDR2 YYDKDF (reference sequence). In nucleotides, the CDR3 is TGTGCCACCAGCAGAAGCTCAGATACGCAGTATTTT. Translated: CATSRSSDTQYF.

This clonotype has ten or more counts. This sequence joins TRBV11-2 and TRBJ2-1; D is undetermined. The CDR3 is 13 amino acids. V was shortened by 1 base and J by 6 bases, with 7 bases between the two germline ends. CDR1 and CDR2 (germline): SGHAT, FQNNGV. CDR3 residues: CASSLGPVNEQFF. CDR3 in DNA: TGTGCCAGCAGCTTAGGACCGGTCAATGAGCAGTTCTTC. The variable domain in full, with the rest retrieved from reference TRBV11-2 and TRBJ2-1, is EAGVAQSPRYKIIEKRQSVAFWCNPISGHATLYWYQQILGQGPKLLIQFQNNGVVDDSQLPKDRFSAERLKGVDSTLKIQPAKLEDSAVYLCASSLGPVNEQFFGPGTRLTVL.

As for this clonotype: This may come from a read error, since a much larger clone is one base off. The chain combines TRBV2 with TRBJ1-1; D is possibly TRBD1 (5 bases). The V gene lost 6 bases and the J gene lost 1 base, with 12 bases spanning the gap. This CDR3 comprises 14 residues. The germline gives CDR1 SNHLY, CDR2 FYNNEI. Here the CDR3 reads CASRVKTGNTEAFF. The CDR3 nucleotides are TGTGCCAGCAGGGTAAAAACAGGGAACACTGAAGCTTTCTTT.

Notes on this clonotype: The final CDR3 position lacks the conserved phenylalanine or tryptophan, pointing to a likely read error. The V call is TRBV5-1, the J call TRBJ1-5; 7 bases are shared with TRBD1. The CDR3 has 15 residues. Germline V gene data show CDR1 as SGHRS and CDR2 as YFSETQ. V lost 5 bases, J lost 0 bases, and 5 bases stayed unmatched. CDR3 DNA sequence: TGCGCCAGCAGGGCGACAGGGAATAGCAATCAGCCCCAGCATTAT. It encodes CASRATGNSNQPQHY.

A few counts support this clonotype. This could be a read error, since a much larger clone is one nucleotide away. The chain carries TRBV5-1 and TRBJ2-2, with D perhaps TRBD2 (5 bases). V gave up 2 bases and J gave up 2 bases, with 10 bases separating them. Germline loops: CDR1 SGHRS, CDR2 YFSETQ. The CDR3 spans 15 residues. CDR3 sequence: CASSLVGSNTGELFF. The CDR3, as DNA: TGCGCCAGCAGCTTAGTGGGGAGTAACACCGGGGAGCTGTTTTTT.

The sample holds many counts of this clonotype. The chain couples TRBV29-1 to TRBJ2-1; 10 bases match TRBD2. Trimming removed 4 bases from V and 8 bases from J; junction bases left unmatched: 8. Per germline, CDR1 SQVTM and CDR2 ANQGSEA. This CDR3 has 14 amino acids. CDR3 nucleotides: TGCAGCGTTGGGAGAGCGGGAGGGGGGGATGAGCAGTTCTTC. Protein product: CSVGRAGGGDEQFF.

This clonotype was counted a few times. Since a far larger clone is one base different, this is likely a read error. The rearrangement joins TRBV6-5 to TRBJ2-1, with D uncertain. Trimming stripped 4 bases from V and 0 bases from J, with 7 bases between. This CDR3 comprises 14 residues. The germline V gene encodes CDR1 MNHEY and CDR2 SVGAGI. DNA for the CDR3: TGTGCCAGCAGTTCCGGCTCCTCCTACAATGAGCAGTTCTTC. Amino acids: CASSSGSSYNEQFF.

This clonotype has at least ten counts. The chain recombines TRBV7-9 with TRBJ2-5; D may match TRBD1 or TRBD2 (5 bases each). Trimming cost V 4 bases and J 4 bases, with 13 bases left between them. The CDR3 covers 14 residues. Germline CDR1 is SEHNR and CDR2 is FQNEAQ (reference sequence). CDR3 coding DNA: TGTGCCAGCAGCTCGGGGCTCAGTGGAGAGACCCAGTACTTC. It codes for CASSSGLSGETQYF.